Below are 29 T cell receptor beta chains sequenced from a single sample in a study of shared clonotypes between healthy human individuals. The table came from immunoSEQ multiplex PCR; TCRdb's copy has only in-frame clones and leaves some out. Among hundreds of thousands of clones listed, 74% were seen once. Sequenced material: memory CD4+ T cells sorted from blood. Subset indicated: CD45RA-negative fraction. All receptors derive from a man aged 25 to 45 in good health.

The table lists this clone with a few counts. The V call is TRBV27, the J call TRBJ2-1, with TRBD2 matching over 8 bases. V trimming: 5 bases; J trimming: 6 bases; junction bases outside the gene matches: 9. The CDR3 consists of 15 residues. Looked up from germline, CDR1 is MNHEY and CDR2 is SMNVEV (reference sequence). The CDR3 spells CASSRHAGGFNEQFF. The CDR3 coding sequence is TGTGCCAGCAGTCGCCACGCGGGAGGTTTCAATGAGCAGTTCTTC.

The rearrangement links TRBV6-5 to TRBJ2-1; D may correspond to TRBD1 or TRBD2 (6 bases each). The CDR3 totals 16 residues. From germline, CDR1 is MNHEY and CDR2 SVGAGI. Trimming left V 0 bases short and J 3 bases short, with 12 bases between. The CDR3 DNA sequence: TGTGCCAGCAGTTACTCCCCCGGGGGCGGCTACAATGAGCAGTTCTTC. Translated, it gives CASSYSPGGGYNEQFF.

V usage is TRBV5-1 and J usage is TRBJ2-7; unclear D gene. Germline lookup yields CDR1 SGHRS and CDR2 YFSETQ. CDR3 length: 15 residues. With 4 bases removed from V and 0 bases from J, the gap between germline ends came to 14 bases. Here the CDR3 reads CASSPHLPSSYEQYF. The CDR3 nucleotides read TGCGCCAGCAGCCCCCATTTACCTAGCTCCTACGAGCAGTACTTC. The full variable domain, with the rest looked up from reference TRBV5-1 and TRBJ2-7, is KAGVTQTPRYLIKTRGQQVTLSCSPISGHRSVSWYQQTPGQGLQFLFEYFSETQRNKGNFPGRFSGRQFSNSRSEMNVSTLELGDSALYLCASSPHLPSSYEQYFGPGTRLTVT.

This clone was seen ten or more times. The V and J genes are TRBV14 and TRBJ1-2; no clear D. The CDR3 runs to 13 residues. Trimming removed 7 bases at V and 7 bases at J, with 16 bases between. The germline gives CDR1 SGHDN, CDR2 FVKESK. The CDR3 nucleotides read TGTGCCAGCAATAGTATAGGGAGCGGTGGCTACACCTTC. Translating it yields CASNSIGSGGYTF.

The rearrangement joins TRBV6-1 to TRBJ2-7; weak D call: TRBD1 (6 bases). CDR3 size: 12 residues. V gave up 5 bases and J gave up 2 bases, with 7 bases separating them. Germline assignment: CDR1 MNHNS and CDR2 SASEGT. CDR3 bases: TGTGCCAGCAGTAACAGGGCCTACGAGCAGTACTTC. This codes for CASSNRAYEQYF.

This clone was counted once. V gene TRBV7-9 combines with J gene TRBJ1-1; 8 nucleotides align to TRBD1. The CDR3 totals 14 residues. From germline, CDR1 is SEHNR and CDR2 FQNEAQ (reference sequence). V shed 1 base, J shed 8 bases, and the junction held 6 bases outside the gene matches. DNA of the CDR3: TGTGCCAGCAGCTTAGAGGACAGGGTTCCGGAAGCTTTCTTT. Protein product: CASSLEDRVPEAFF.

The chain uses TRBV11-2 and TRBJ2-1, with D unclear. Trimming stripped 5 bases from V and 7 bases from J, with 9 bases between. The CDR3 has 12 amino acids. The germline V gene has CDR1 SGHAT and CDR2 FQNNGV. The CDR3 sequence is CASSQVGNEQFF. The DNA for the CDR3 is TGTGCCAGCAGCCAGGTTGGGAATGAGCAGTTCTTC.

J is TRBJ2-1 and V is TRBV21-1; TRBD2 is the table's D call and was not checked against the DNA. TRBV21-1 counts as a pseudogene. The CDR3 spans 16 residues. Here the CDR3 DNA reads TGTGCCAGCAGCAAGACTCTTGAGCGAACCTACAATGAGCAGTTCTTC. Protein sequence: CASSKTLERTYNEQFF.

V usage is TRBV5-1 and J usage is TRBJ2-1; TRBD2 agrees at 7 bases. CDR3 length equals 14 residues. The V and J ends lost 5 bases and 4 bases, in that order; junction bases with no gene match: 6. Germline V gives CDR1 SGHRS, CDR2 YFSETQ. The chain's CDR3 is CASSLASGYNEQFF. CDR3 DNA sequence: TGCGCCAGCAGTTTAGCTAGCGGATACAATGAGCAGTTCTTC. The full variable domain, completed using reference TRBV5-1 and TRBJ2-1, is KAGVTQTPRYLIKTRGQQVTLSCSPISGHRSVSWYQQTPGQGLQFLFEYFSETQRNKGNFPGRFSGRQFSNSRSEMNVSTLELGDSALYLCASSLASGYNEQFFGPGTRLTVL.

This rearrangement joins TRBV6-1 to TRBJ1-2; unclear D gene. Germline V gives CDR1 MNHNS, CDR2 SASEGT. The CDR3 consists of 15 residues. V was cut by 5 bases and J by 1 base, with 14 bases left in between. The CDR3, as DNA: TGTGCCAGCAGTCTCCAACGGACGGATAACTATGGCTACACCTTC. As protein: CASSLQRTDNYGYTF.

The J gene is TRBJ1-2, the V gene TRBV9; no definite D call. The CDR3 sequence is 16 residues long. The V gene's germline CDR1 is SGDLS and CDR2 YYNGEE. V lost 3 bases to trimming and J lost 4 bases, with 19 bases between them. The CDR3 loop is CASSGPDKVGLYGYTF. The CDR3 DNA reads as TGTGCCAGCAGCGGCCCCGACAAGGTGGGTCTCTATGGCTACACCTTC.

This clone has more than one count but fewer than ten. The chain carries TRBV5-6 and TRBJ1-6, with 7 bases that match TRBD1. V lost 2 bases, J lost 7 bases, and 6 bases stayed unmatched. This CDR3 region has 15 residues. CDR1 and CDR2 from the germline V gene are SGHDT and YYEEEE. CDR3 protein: CASSFVGQTNSPLHF. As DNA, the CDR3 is TGTGCCAGCAGCTTCGTGGGACAGACAAATTCACCCCTCCACTTT.

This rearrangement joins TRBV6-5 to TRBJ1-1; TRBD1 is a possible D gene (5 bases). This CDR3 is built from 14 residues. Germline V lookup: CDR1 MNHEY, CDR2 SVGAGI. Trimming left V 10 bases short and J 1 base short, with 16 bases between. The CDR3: CATHLGGTNTEAFF. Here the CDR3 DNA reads TGTGCCACCCATCTGGGGGGGACGAACACTGAAGCTTTCTTT.

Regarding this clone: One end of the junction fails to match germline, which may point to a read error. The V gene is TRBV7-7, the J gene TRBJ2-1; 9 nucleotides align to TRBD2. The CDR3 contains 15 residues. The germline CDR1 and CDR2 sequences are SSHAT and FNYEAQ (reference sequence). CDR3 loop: CASSLTSGRAHEQFF. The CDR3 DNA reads TGTGCTAGCAGCTTAACTAGCGGGCGAGCCCATGAGCAGTTCTTC.

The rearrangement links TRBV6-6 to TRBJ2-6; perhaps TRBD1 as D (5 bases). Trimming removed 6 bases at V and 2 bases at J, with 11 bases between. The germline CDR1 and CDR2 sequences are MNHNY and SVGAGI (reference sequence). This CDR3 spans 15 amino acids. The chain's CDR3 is CASSPREPGANVLTF. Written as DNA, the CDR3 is TGTGCCAGCAGCCCCAGGGAACCTGGGGCCAACGTCCTGACTTTC.

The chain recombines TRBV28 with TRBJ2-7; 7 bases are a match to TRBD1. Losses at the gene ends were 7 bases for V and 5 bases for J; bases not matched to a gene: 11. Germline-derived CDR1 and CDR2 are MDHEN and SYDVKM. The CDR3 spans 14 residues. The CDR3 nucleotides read TGTGCCAGCATCTCACAGGGGAGAGCACACGAGCAGTACTTC. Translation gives CASISQGRAHEQYF. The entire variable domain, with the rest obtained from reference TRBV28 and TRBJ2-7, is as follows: DVKVTQSSRYLVKRTGEKVFLECVQDMDHENMFWYRQDPGLGLRLIYFSYDVKMKEKGDIPEGYSVSREKKERFSLILESASTNQTSMYLCASISQGRAHEQYFGPGTRLTVT.

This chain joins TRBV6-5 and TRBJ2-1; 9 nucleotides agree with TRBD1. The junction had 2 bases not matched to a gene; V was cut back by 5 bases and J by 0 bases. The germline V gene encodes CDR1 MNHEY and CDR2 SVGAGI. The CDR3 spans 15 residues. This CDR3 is CASSAQGASYNEQFF. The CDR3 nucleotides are TGTGCCAGCAGTGCACAGGGGGCCTCCTACAATGAGCAGTTCTTC.

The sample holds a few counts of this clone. The CDR3 sequence: CASSLGLAYNEQFF. In DNA form, the CDR3 reads TGTGCCAGCAGCCTAGGACTAGCCTACAATGAGCAGTTCTTC. The V call is TRBV7-2, the J call TRBJ2-1, with 7 bases aligning to TRBD2. The CDR3 length is 14 residues. Germline CDR1 and CDR2: SGHTA and FQGNSA. J was trimmed by 2 bases and V by 5 bases; bases with no gene match: 3.

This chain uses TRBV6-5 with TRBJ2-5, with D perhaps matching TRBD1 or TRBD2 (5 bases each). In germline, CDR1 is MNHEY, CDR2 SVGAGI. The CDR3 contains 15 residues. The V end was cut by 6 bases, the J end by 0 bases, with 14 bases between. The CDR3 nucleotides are TGTGCCAGCAGCCCCTCGGGGCATAACCAAGAGACCCAGTACTTC. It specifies CASSPSGHNQETQYF.

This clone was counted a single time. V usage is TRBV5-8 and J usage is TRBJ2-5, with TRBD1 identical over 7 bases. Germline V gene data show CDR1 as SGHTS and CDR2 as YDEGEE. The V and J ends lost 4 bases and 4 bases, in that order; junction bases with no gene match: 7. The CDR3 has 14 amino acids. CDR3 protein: CASSLQQGRETQYF. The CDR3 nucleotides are TGTGCCAGCAGCCTCCAACAGGGGCGAGAGACCCAGTACTTC.

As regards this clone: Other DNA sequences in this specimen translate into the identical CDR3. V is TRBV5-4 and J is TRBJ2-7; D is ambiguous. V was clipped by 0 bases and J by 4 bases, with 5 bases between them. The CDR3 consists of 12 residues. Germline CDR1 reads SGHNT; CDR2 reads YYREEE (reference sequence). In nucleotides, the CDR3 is TGTGCCAGCAGCTTGGACGGATACGAGCAGTACTTC. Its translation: CASSLDGYEQYF.

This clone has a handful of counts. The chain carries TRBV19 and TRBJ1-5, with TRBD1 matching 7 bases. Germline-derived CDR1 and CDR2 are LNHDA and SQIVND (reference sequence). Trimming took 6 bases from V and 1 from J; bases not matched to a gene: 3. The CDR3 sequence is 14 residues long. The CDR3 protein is CASRMTGSNQPQHF. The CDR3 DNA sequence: TGTGCCAGTAGGATGACAGGGAGCAATCAGCCCCAGCATTTT.

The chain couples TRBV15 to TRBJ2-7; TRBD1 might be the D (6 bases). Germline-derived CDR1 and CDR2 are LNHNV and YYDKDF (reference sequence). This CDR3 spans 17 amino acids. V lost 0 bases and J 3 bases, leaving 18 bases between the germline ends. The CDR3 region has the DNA TGTGCCACCAGCAGAGATATCAGGCAGGGGTGGAACTACGAGCAGTACTTC. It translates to CATSRDIRQGWNYEQYF.

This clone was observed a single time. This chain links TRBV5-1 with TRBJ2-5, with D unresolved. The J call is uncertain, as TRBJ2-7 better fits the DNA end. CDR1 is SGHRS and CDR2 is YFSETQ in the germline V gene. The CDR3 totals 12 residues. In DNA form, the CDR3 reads TGCGCCAGCAGCTTGGACCACTACGAGCAGTACTTC. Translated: CASSLDHYEQYF.

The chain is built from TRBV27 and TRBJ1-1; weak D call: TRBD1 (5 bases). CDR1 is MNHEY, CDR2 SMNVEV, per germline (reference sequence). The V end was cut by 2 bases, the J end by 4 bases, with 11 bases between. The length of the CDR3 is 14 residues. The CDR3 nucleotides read TGTGCCAGCAGTTTAGGGGTGGGGGGCACTGAAGCTTTCTTT. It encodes CASSLGVGGTEAFF.

The CDR3 DNA follows: TGTGCCAGCAATAGGGGAGGAACTAATGAAAAACTGTTTTTT. The encoded protein is CASNRGGTNEKLFF. The V call is TRBV28, the J call TRBJ1-4, with D perhaps TRBD1 (5 bases). This CDR3 region has 14 residues. V was pared by 7 bases and J by 1 base, with 10 bases between. Per the germline V gene, CDR1 is MDHEN and CDR2 is SYDVKM.

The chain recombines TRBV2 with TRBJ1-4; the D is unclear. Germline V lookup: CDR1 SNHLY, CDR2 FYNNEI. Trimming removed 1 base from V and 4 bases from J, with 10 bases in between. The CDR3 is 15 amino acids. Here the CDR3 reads CASSEGPILNEKLFF. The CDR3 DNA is TGTGCCAGCAGTGAAGGGCCCATCCTTAATGAAAAACTGTTTTTT. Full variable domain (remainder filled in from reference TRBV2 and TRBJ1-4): EPEVTQTPSHQVTQMGQEVILRCVPISNHLYFYWYRQILGQKVEFLVSFYNNEISEKSEIFDDQFSVERPDGSNFTLKIRSTKLEDSAMYFCASSEGPILNEKLFFGSGTQLSVL.

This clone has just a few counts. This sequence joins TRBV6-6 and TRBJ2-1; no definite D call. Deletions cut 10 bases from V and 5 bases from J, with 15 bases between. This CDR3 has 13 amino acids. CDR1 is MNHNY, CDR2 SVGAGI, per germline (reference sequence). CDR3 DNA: TGTGCCACCTCGATTTGGGTCGACAATGAGCAGTTCTTC. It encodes CATSIWVDNEQFF.

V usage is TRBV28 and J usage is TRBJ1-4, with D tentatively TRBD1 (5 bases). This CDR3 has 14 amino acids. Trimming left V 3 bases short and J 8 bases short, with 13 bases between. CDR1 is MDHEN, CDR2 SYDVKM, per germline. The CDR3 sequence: CASSFQGFEEKLFF. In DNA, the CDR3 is TGTGCCAGCAGTTTCCAGGGTTTTGAGGAAAAACTGTTTTTT.